One TCR beta chain is described in this entry. This entry belongs to a study of T cell responses to AZD1222 COVID-19 vaccine. The V segment lost 2 bases and the J segment 5 bases; nucleotides outside the gene matches: 2. Looked up from germline, CDR1 is LGHDT and CDR2 is YNNKEL (reference sequence). This CDR3 region has 15 residues. Measured with immunoSEQ multiplex PCR; TCRdb has only the in-frame clones, and not every one. The table records roughly 120,000 clones, approximately 85% of them present only once. Source: peripheral blood, taken on day 0 of MenACWY control vaccination. The chain employs TRBV3-1 (or the pseudogene TRBV3-2) and TRBJ2-5; 13 positions agree with TRBD2. This sequence was found in an adult in good health. The CDR3 is CASSQRGLAGETQYF. The CDR3 coding sequence is TGTGCCAGCAGCCAAAGGGGACTAGCGGGGGAGACCCAGTACTTC.